The T cell receptor (beta chain) described here comes from a study of blood T cell repertoires in COVID-19. Whole-study context: Nucleic acid was either cDNA or gDNA, and it came from T cells, B-cell-depleted T cells, or PBMCs.

The table lists this clone with a few counts. The data were produced by immunoSEQ multiplex PCR, yet TCRdb's version contains in-frame clones alone and is incomplete. The sample lists roughly 150,000 clones; around 79% were seen once. Cohorts were based on clinical histories the participants reported. Trimming stripped 8 bases from V and 7 bases from J, with 17 bases between. The germline V gene encodes CDR1 MDHEN and CDR2 SYDVKM. The CDR3 has 13 residues. The receptor comes from a woman in her 70s in a cohort exposed to, infected with or recovered from COVID-19 (not recorded which). The chain uses TRBV28 and TRBJ1-2, with D perhaps matching TRBD1 (6 bases). Sequenced input: PBMCs or T cells enriched from blood (not recorded which). The chain's CDR3 is CASCSDSRLGYTF. In nucleotides, the CDR3 is TGTGCCAGCTGCTCGGACAGCCGGCTTGGCTACACCTTC.